This entry lists 5 T cell receptor beta chains sequenced from one sample in a study of blood T cell repertoires in COVID-19. Sequencing used immunoSEQ multiplex PCR; TCRdb keeps in-frame clones, though not all of them. The table records over 120,000 clones, 80% to 85% of them present only once. The sequenced material came from peripheral blood. The receptor set was obtained from a human donor in a cohort sampled during active COVID-19.

The chain couples TRBV25-1 to TRBJ2-3; 9 nucleotides match TRBD2. Germline CDR1 MGHDK, CDR2 SYGVNS. The CDR3 spans 15 residues. Trimming at V came to 5 bases and at J to 3 bases, leaving 6 bases not matched to a gene. This chain's CDR3 is CASSWASGKTDTQYF. The CDR3 DNA sequence: TGTGCCAGCAGTTGGGCTAGCGGGAAAACAGATACGCAGTATTTT.

The V and J genes are TRBV9 and TRBJ1-3; no definite D call. The CDR3 has 14 residues. Germline CDR1 and CDR2: SGDLS and YYNGEE. The V end was cut by 3 bases, the J end by 0 bases, with 7 bases between. Here the CDR3 reads CASSERPSGNTIYF. Written as DNA, the CDR3 is TGTGCCAGCAGCGAGCGGCCCTCTGGAAACACCATATATTTT. The full variable domain, in which reference TRBV9 and TRBJ1-3 provide the parts outside the CDR3, is DSGVTQTPKHLITATGQRVTLRCSPRSGDLSVYWYQQSLDQGLQFLIQYYNGEERAKGNILERFSAQQFPDLHSELNLSSLELGDSALYFCASSERPSGNTIYFGEGSWLTVV.

The V gene is TRBV5-6, the J gene TRBJ2-7; 12 nucleotides align to TRBD1. The junction had 9 bases not matched to a gene; V was cut back by 5 bases and J by 6 bases. CDR1 is SGHDT, CDR2 YYEEEE, per germline. The CDR3 spans 15 residues. For the CDR3, the DNA is TGTGCCAGCAGACCTACCGGGACAGGGGGCGGCGAGCAGTACTTC. It is translated as CASRPTGTGGGEQYF.

This sequence joins TRBV7-8 and TRBJ1-2, with D unclear. The V end lost 1 base, the J end lost 4 bases, and 7 bases lay between the germline ends. This CDR3 has 13 amino acids. Germline V lookup: CDR1 SGHVS, CDR2 FQNEAQ. CDR3 sequence: CASSLDTAYGYTF. The CDR3 nucleotides read TGTGCCAGCAGCTTAGACACAGCCTATGGCTACACCTTC.

CDR3 protein: CASSQVPGYYEQYF. The CDR3 DNA is TGTGCCAGCAGCCAAGTTCCCGGGTACTACGAGCAGTACTTC. The rearrangement uses TRBV3-1 (or the pseudogene TRBV3-2) and TRBJ2-7; D not resolved. Germline loops: CDR1 LGHDT, CDR2 YNNKEL (reference sequence). Trimming shortened V by 1 base and J by 3 bases, and 10 bases separated the two germline ends. This CDR3 has 14 amino acids.